These 23 T cell receptor beta chains were sequenced from one sample in a study of blood T cell repertoires in COVID-19. Assay: immunoSEQ multiplex PCR; the TCRdb copy retains only in-frame clones and omits some. The data show over 300,000 clones, roughly 90% seen once. Specimen: peripheral blood. The receptors were sampled from a man aged 35 to 55 with acute or convalescent COVID-19.

This chain joins TRBV11-2 and TRBJ2-7, with D tentatively TRBD1 (5 bases). The CDR3 sequence is 15 residues long. Germline CDR1 reads SGHAT; CDR2 reads FQNNGV. Trimming cost V 1 base and J 0 bases, with 10 bases left between them. The CDR3 nucleotides are TGTGCCAGCAGCTTAGTAGGCAGGGCCTCCTACGAGCAGTACTTC. Its translation is CASSLVGRASYEQYF.

With regard to this clone: A read error may account for a junction end that differs from germline. The rearrangement links TRBV7-7 to TRBJ2-1; a weak D match, TRBD2 (6 bases). Germline-derived CDR1 and CDR2 are SSHAT and FNYEAQ (reference sequence). The CDR3 totals 14 residues. CDR3 amino acids: CASSWGTDPNEQFF. In DNA, the CDR3 is TGTGCTAGCAGCTGGGGGACTGACCCCAATGAGCAGTTCTTC.

J is TRBJ2-1 and V is TRBV10-1; 7 positions match TRBD2. The CDR3 sequence is 16 residues long. Per germline, CDR1 WNHNN and CDR2 SYGVQD (reference sequence). Losses at the gene ends were 0 bases for V and 6 bases for J; bases not matched to a gene: 8. This CDR3 is CASSESGLAAFNEQFF. The CDR3 nucleotides read TGCGCCAGCAGTGAGTCGGGGCTAGCGGCCTTCAATGAGCAGTTCTTC.

The V and J genes are TRBV28 and TRBJ2-1; 10 nucleotides line up with TRBD2. Trimming at V came to 6 bases and at J to 4 bases, leaving 18 bases not matched to a gene. The germline V gene encodes CDR1 MDHEN and CDR2 SYDVKM. The CDR3 sequence is 19 residues long. CDR3 in amino acids: CASSPRGSGRFLGYNEQFF. CDR3 nucleotide sequence: TGTGCCAGCAGCCCTAGAGGTAGCGGGAGGTTCTTGGGATACAATGAGCAGTTCTTC.

This clone was seen a handful of times. The V call is TRBV9, the J call TRBJ2-2; no firm D call. Germline lookup yields CDR1 SGDLS and CDR2 YYNGEE. CDR3 length: 15 residues. V was pared by 4 bases and J by 1 base, with 11 bases between. The CDR3 is CASSPRKLNTGELFF. The CDR3 region has the DNA TGTGCCAGCAGCCCTCGAAAACTGAACACCGGGGAGCTGTTTTTT.

This clone occurred a few times. The chain couples TRBV5-6 to TRBJ2-5; a weak D match, TRBD1 (7 bases). The V end lost 0 bases, the J end lost 2 bases, and 8 bases lay between the germline ends. CDR1 is SGHDT, CDR2 YYEEEE, per germline. The CDR3 contains 14 residues. For the CDR3, the DNA is TGTGCCAGCAGCTTGGCAGGGGGGCAAGAGACCCAGTACTTC. Amino acids: CASSLAGGQETQYF.

The chain employs TRBV30 and TRBJ2-7; D is unresolved. The CDR3 spans 13 residues. Germline V gene lookup returns CDR1 GTSNPN and CDR2 SVGIG (reference sequence). Trimming took off 2 bases at V and 0 bases at J, with 8 bases between the two ends. The DNA for the CDR3 is TGTGCCTGGAGTTCTACAGTCTCCTACGAGCAGTACTTC. The encoded protein is CAWSSTVSYEQYF.

This chain uses TRBV6-5 with TRBJ2-7; 8 bases align to TRBD1. CDR3 length equals 14 residues. V trimming: 7 bases; J trimming: 3 bases; junction bases outside the gene matches: 8. CDR1 and CDR2 (germline): MNHEY, SVGAGI. The CDR3 spells CASTPKTGGYEQYF. CDR3 nucleotides: TGTGCCAGCACCCCCAAAACAGGGGGCTACGAGCAGTACTTC.

This chain joins TRBV19 and TRBJ1-1; D not resolved. The length of the CDR3 is 13 residues. The germline V gene encodes CDR1 LNHDA and CDR2 SQIVND (reference sequence). Deletions cut 8 bases from V and 3 bases from J, with 13 bases between. CDR3 loop: CASSGRSDTEAFF. In DNA, the CDR3 is TGTGCCAGTTCAGGCAGAAGTGACACTGAAGCTTTCTTT.

The J gene is TRBJ1-1, the V gene TRBV4-2, with D possibly matching TRBD1 (5 bases). Deletions cut 1 base from V and 4 bases from J, with 10 bases between. Germline values: CDR1 LGHNA, CDR2 YNFKEQ. This CDR3 is 14 amino acids long. CDR3 loop: CASSQGQSFTEAFF. Written as DNA, the CDR3 is TGTGCCAGCAGCCAAGGACAGTCCTTCACTGAAGCTTTCTTT.

The J gene is TRBJ2-1, the V gene TRBV10-1, with D perhaps TRBD2 (5 bases). V was shortened by 4 bases and J by 10 bases, with 14 bases between the two germline ends. Germline V gene data show CDR1 as WNHNN and CDR2 as SYGVQD (reference sequence). This CDR3 is built from 13 residues. CDR3 DNA sequence: TGCGCCAGCAGTGTCGGAGGATCTTTGGAGCAGTTCTTC. Translated: CASSVGGSLEQFF.

This chain joins TRBV30 and TRBJ2-1; TRBD2 might be the D (7 bases). Trimming took 5 bases from V and 2 from J, leaving 19 bases between them. The CDR3 is made up of 16 amino acids. The germline gives CDR1 GTSNPN, CDR2 SVGIG (reference sequence). DNA for the CDR3: TGTGCCTGGGAGGCCGGGGGGCAGGGCACCTACAATGAGCAGTTCTTC. Protein product: CAWEAGGQGTYNEQFF.

The gene calls are TRBV27 and TRBJ1-1; D gene uncertain. In germline, CDR1 is MNHEY, CDR2 SMNVEV (reference sequence). The CDR3 has 17 residues. Trimming stripped 0 bases from V and 1 base from J, with 15 bases between. This CDR3 reads CASSLSPWAGPNTEAFF. DNA of the CDR3: TGTGCCAGCAGTTTATCCCCCTGGGCAGGTCCGAACACTGAAGCTTTCTTT.

This chain joins TRBV9 and TRBJ2-2, with 8 bases lining up with TRBD2. Germline V gene sequence: CDR1 SGDLS, CDR2 YYNGEE. Trimming at V came to 0 bases and at J to 5 bases, leaving 3 bases not matched to a gene. CDR3 length equals 15 residues. The chain's CDR3 is CASSVAGGPTGELFF. The CDR3 DNA is TGTGCCAGCAGCGTAGCGGGGGGGCCGACCGGGGAGCTGTTTTTT.

The CDR3 region is CSARRADTQYF. The CDR3 DNA is TGCAGTGCTAGACGGGCAGATACGCAGTATTTT. The V call is TRBV20-1, the J call TRBJ2-3; D not certain. The V end was cut by 2 bases, the J end by 4 bases, with 4 bases between. The CDR3 runs 11 residues. Germline CDR1 is DFQATT and CDR2 is SNEGSKA (reference sequence).

This chain joins TRBV9 and TRBJ1-2; no clear D gene. V was shortened by 0 bases and J by 8 bases, with 14 bases between the two germline ends. Germline lookup yields CDR1 SGDLS and CDR2 YYNGEE. The CDR3 covers 14 residues. In DNA, the CDR3 is TGTGCCAGCAGCGTAGATCACGGGAGAAGGGGCTACACCTTC. This codes for CASSVDHGRRGYTF.

The V call is TRBV28, the J call TRBJ2-3; weak D call: TRBD1 (6 bases). Trimming cost V 3 bases and J 3 bases, with 13 bases left between them. The germline CDR1 and CDR2 sequences are MDHEN and SYDVKM. This CDR3 is 15 amino acids long. CDR3 nucleotides: TGTGCCAGCAGTTTGATCAGGGGAGTAACAGATACGCAGTATTTT. Its translation is CASSLIRGVTDTQYF.

V is TRBV7-2 and J is TRBJ1-2, with D possibly TRBD1 on 5 matching bases. The ends were cut back, 1 base at V and 2 bases at J, with 14 bases in the middle. CDR3 size: 16 residues. Germline V CDR1 and CDR2: SGHTA, FQGNSA. In DNA form, the CDR3 reads TGTGCCAGCAGCTTAGGTGGGGCTGAGAGGAACTATGGCTACACCTTC. Its protein product is CASSLGGAERNYGYTF.

The gene calls are TRBV2 and TRBJ2-7; 8 bases line up with TRBD2. CDR3 length: 13 amino acids. CDR1 SNHLY and CDR2 FYNNEI come from the germline V gene. The V segment lost 4 bases and the J segment 7 bases; nucleotides outside the gene matches: 6. CDR3 sequence: CASSVGTSKEQYF. The CDR3 DNA reads as TGTGCCAGCAGTGTTGGGACTAGTAAAGAGCAGTACTTC.

The chain couples TRBV7-3 to TRBJ1-1; no firm D call. V lost 3 bases to trimming and J lost 3 bases, with 8 bases between them. The CDR3 runs 13 residues. CDR1 is SGHTA and CDR2 is FQGTGA in the germline V gene. CDR3 region: CASSFGVDTEAFF. CDR3 sequence (DNA): TGTGCCAGCAGCTTCGGGGTTGACACTGAAGCTTTCTTT.

The CDR3 is CASSFAQGMSYEQFF. The CDR3 DNA reads TGTGCCAGCAGCTTTGCACAGGGGATGTCCTATGAGCAGTTCTTC. The rearrangement links TRBV11-3 to TRBJ2-1; 7 bases map to TRBD1. V lost 3 bases, J lost 8 bases, and 10 bases stayed unmatched. The CDR3 is 15 amino acids. Germline loops: CDR1 SGHNT, CDR2 YENEEA. The full variable domain, completed using reference TRBV11-3 and TRBJ2-1, is EAGVVQSPRYKIIEKKQPVAFWCNPISGHNTLYWYLQNLGQGPELLIRYENEEAVDDSQLPKDRFSAERLKGVDSTLKIQPAELGDSAVYLCASSFAQGMSYEQFFGPGTRLTVL.

The chain employs TRBV7-9 and TRBJ2-2; D is uncertain. Trimming left V 2 bases short and J 6 bases short, with 13 bases between. The germline CDR1 and CDR2 sequences are SEHNR and FQNEAQ (reference sequence). The CDR3 totals 15 residues. Here the CDR3 DNA reads TGTGCCAGCAGCTTACCCACAACCTCCCCCGGGGAGCTGTTTTTT. It specifies CASSLPTTSPGELFF.

The rearrangement joins TRBV4-1 to TRBJ1-5; unclear D gene. Trimming removed 5 bases from V and 4 bases from J, with 15 bases in between. CDR1 and CDR2 (germline): MGHRA, YSYEKL. This CDR3 is 15 amino acids long. This CDR3 is CASSRSSRDNQPQHF. Written as DNA, the CDR3 is TGCGCCAGCAGCAGAAGTAGCCGGGATAATCAGCCCCAGCATTTT.